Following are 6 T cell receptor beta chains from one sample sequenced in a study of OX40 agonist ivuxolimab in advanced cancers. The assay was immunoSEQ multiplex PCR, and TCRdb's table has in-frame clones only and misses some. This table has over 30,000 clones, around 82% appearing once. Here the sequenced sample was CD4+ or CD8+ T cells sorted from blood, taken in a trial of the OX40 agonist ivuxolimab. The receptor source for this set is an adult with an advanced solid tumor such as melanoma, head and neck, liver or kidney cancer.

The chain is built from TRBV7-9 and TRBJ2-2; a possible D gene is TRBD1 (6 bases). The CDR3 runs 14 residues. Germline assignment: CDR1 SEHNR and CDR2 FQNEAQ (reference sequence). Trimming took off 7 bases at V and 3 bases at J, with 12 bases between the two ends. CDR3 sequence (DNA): TGTGCCAGCAACACAGGGTTGCACACCGGGGAGCTGTTTTTT. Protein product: CASNTGLHTGELFF.

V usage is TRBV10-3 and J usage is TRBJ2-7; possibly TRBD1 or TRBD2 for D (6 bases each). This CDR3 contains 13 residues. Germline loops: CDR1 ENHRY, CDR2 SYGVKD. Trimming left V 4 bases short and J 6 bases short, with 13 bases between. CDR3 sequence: CAISGWTAGEQYF. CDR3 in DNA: TGTGCCATCAGTGGGTGGACAGCGGGCGAGCAGTACTTC.

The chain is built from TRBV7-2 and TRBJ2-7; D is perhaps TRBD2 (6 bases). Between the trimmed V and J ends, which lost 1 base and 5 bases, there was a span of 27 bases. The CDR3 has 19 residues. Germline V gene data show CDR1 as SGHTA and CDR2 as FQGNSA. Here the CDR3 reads CASSLDYDTLEGPGDEQYF. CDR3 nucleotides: TGTGCCAGCAGCTTAGACTATGACACCCTAGAAGGACCGGGGGACGAGCAGTACTTC.

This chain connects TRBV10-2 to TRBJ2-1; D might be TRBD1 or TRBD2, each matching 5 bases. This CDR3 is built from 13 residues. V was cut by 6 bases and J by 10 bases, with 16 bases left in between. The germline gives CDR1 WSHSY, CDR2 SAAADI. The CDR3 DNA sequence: TGCGCCAGCAGACCCGGGGCCCCAGGGGAGCAGTTCTTC. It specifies CASRPGAPGEQFF.

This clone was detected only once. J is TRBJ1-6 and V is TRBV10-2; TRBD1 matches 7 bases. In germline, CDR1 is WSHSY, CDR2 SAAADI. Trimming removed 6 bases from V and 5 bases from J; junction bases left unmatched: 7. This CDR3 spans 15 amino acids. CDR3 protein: CASRPGTANNSPLHF. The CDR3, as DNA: TGCGCCAGCAGACCAGGGACAGCGAATAATTCACCCCTCCACTTT.

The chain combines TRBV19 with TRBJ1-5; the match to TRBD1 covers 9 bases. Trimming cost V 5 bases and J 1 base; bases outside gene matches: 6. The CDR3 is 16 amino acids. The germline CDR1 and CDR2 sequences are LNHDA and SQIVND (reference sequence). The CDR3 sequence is CASSPQGAISNQPQHF. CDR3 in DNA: TGTGCCAGTAGTCCACAGGGGGCAATAAGCAATCAGCCCCAGCATTTT.